This entry lists 21 T cell receptor beta chains sequenced from one sample in a study of Ad26.COV2.S vaccination and SARS-CoV-2 variants. The table came from immunoSEQ multiplex PCR; TCRdb's copy has only in-frame clones and leaves some out. Among 250,000 or so clones listed, around nine tenths were seen once. The treatment denotes: some 20 received Ad26.COV2.S at low or high dose, single or two shots; about 5 received placebo; per-sample allocation not given. Day 63 after the first injection of vaccine or placebo was the sampling time. The sample was peripheral blood, taken in a trial of Ad26.COV2.S vaccine versus placebo. These receptors all stem from a person aged 18-60 years who received the Ad26.COV2.S COVID-19 vaccine or a placebo.

The chain links TRBV5-4 to TRBJ2-7; TRBD1 matches 9 bases. The CDR3 runs 15 residues. Germline trimming cut 0 bases from V and 1 base from J; bases unmatched to any gene: 2. CDR1 is SGHNT, CDR2 YYREEE, per germline (reference sequence). The CDR3 nucleotides read TGTGCCAGCAGCTTGGGCGGACAGGGGTCCTACGAGCAGTACGTC. This gives the protein CASSLGGQGSYEQYV.

This chain links TRBV30 with TRBJ2-4; D is perhaps TRBD1 (6 bases). With 0 bases removed from V and 0 bases from J, the gap between germline ends came to 18 bases. The germline CDR1 and CDR2 sequences are GTSNPN and SVGIG (reference sequence). CDR3 length equals 18 residues. The CDR3: CAWSVKGLGQLAKNIQYF. DNA for the CDR3: TGTGCCTGGAGTGTAAAAGGACTTGGACAGCTAGCCAAAAACATTCAGTACTTC.

The rearrangement links TRBV19 to TRBJ2-6, with D hard to call. Germline CDR1 LNHDA, CDR2 SQIVND (reference sequence). Deletions cut 2 bases from V and 0 bases from J, with 8 bases between. The CDR3 extends over 16 amino acids. CDR3 protein: CASSIQALSGANVLTF. The CDR3 DNA reads as TGTGCCAGTAGTATACAGGCTCTCTCTGGGGCCAACGTCCTGACTTTC.

The V call is TRBV4-3, the J call TRBJ1-1, with a tentative D call TRBD1 (5 bases). This CDR3 contains 14 residues. CDR1 and CDR2 from the germline V gene are LGHNA and YSLEER. V was shortened by 0 bases and J by 8 bases, with 13 bases between the two germline ends. The CDR3 here is CASSQDRVEGEAFF. CDR3 sequence (DNA): TGCGCCAGCAGCCAAGACAGGGTAGAGGGGGAAGCTTTCTTT.

The V call is TRBV7-9, the J call TRBJ1-1, with 7 bases identical to TRBD1. Unmatched junction bases numbered 5, after V lost 0 bases and J lost 4 bases. From germline, CDR1 is SEHNR and CDR2 FQNEAQ (reference sequence). The CDR3 spans 15 residues. The chain's CDR3 is CASSLAWDSLTEAFF. The CDR3 nucleotides read TGTGCCAGCAGCTTAGCGTGGGACAGCCTCACTGAAGCTTTCTTT.

The V call is TRBV7-2, the J call TRBJ1-5, with no clear D. The CDR3 is 17 residues long. V was trimmed by 1 base and J by 0 bases, leaving 13 bases between them. From germline, CDR1 is SGHTA and CDR2 FQGNSA. The CDR3 protein is CASSLDPRRNSNQPQHF. The DNA for the CDR3 is TGTGCCAGCAGCTTAGATCCAAGGAGGAATAGCAATCAGCCCCAGCATTTT.

This clone was counted at least ten times. The V and J genes are TRBV19 and TRBJ2-7, with 7 positions matching TRBD1. Trimming cost V 4 bases and J 2 bases; bases outside gene matches: 5. Germline V CDR1 and CDR2: LNHDA, SQIVND (reference sequence). CDR3 length: 14 amino acids. The CDR3 DNA reads TGTGCCAGTAGTAAACGACAGGGTACCTACGAGCAGTACTTC. It codes for CASSKRQGTYEQYF.

This clone was found once. The chain has TRBV3-1 (or the pseudogene TRBV3-2) and TRBJ1-1, with D unresolved. This CDR3 region has 16 residues. In germline, CDR1 is LGHDT, CDR2 YNNKEL (reference sequence). Deletions cut 5 bases from V and 3 bases from J, with 19 bases between. The CDR3 sequence is CASSTRNGRPYTEAFF. The CDR3 DNA follows: TGTGCCAGCAGCACTAGGAATGGGCGCCCATACACTGAAGCTTTCTTT.

The DNA of the CDR3 is TGTGCCAGCAGCAAAGTTGAGGATGGCCGACAGATTCAAGAGACCCAGTACTTC. Translation: CASSKVEDGRQIQETQYF. The genes are TRBV21-1 and TRBJ2-5; the table's D gene call, TRBD1, was not cross checked with the DNA. TRBV21-1 is classified as a pseudogene. This CDR3 has 18 residues.

The chain employs TRBV5-1 and TRBJ2-5; TRBD2 matches at 8 bases. The CDR3 sequence is 15 residues long. The germline V gene encodes CDR1 SGHRS and CDR2 YFSETQ. Germline trimming cut 2 bases from V and 0 bases from J; bases unmatched to any gene: 3. The CDR3 sequence is CASSLIAGYQETQYF. The CDR3 DNA reads as TGCGCCAGCAGCTTAATAGCGGGGTACCAAGAGACCCAGTACTTC.

V is TRBV6-2 or TRBV6-3 and J is TRBJ2-1, with 10 bases fitting TRBD2. Germline loops: CDR1 MNHEY, CDR2 SVGEGT. J lost 5 bases, V lost 1 base, and 8 bases had no gene match. The CDR3 is 17 amino acids. Written as DNA, the CDR3 is TGTGCCAGCAGTTACTGGGTGAGCGGGAGGGACCACAATGAGCAGTTCTTC. Amino acid sequence: CASSYWVSGRDHNEQFF.

This chain uses TRBV18 with TRBJ1-3, with D tentatively TRBD1 (5 bases). CDR1 is KGHSH and CDR2 is LQKENI in the germline V gene. The CDR3 length is 15 residues. Trimming removed 5 bases at V and 0 bases at J, with 11 bases between. The DNA for the CDR3 is TGTGCCAGCTCATCGACAGCTAGCTCTGGAAACACCATATATTTT. Residues: CASSSTASSGNTIYF.

The CDR3 nucleotides read TGTGCCAGCAGTTACTCGTCACAGTTCTACGAGCAGTACTTC. Translated: CASSYSSQFYEQYF. The V call is TRBV6-5, the J call TRBJ2-7, with D unresolved. The germline CDR1 and CDR2 sequences are MNHEY and SVGAGI. Trimming took off 0 bases at V and 3 bases at J, with 9 bases between the two ends. The CDR3 runs to 14 residues.

V gene TRBV7-3 combines with J gene TRBJ2-7; D assignment may be TRBD1 or TRBD2 (5 bases each). V shed 5 bases and J shed 3 bases, with 14 bases lying between them. CDR1 SGHTA and CDR2 FQGTGA come from the germline V gene. This CDR3 has 14 residues. The CDR3, as DNA: TGTGCCAGCAGCCCATCGGGACCATACTACGAGCAGTACTTC. Translating it yields CASSPSGPYYEQYF.

The chain carries TRBV6-2 or TRBV6-3 and TRBJ2-7, with 12 positions matching TRBD2. V dropped 5 bases and J dropped 5; count of bases not matched to a gene: 7. This CDR3 is 15 amino acids long. Germline lookup yields CDR1 MNHEY and CDR2 SVGEGT. The CDR3 loop reads CASSETSGSFHEQYV. As DNA, the CDR3 is TGTGCCAGCAGTGAGACTAGCGGGAGTTTCCACGAGCAGTACGTC.

The V call is TRBV18, the J call TRBJ1-2; D remains unclear. The V end lost 2 bases, the J end lost 3 bases, and 10 bases lay between the germline ends. CDR1 and CDR2 (germline): KGHSH, LQKENI. The CDR3 length is 14 residues. The CDR3 nucleotides read TGTGCCAGCTCACCAACGAAGTCGCACTATGGCTACACCTTC. Its protein is CASSPTKSHYGYTF. The full variable domain, with the rest looked up from reference TRBV18 and TRBJ1-2, is NAGVMQNPRHLVRRRGQEARLRCSPMKGHSHVYWYRQLPEEGLKFMVYLQKENIIDESGMPKERFSAEFPKEGPSILRIQQVVRGDSAAYFCASSPTKSHYGYTFGSGTRLTVV.

The chain joins TRBV19 to TRBJ2-3; 8 bases line up with TRBD2. Germline V gene data show CDR1 as LNHDA and CDR2 as SQIVND (reference sequence). The CDR3 is made up of 14 amino acids. V shed 5 bases and J 2 bases; nucleotides not matched to a gene: 3. CDR3 region: CASSLGGDTDTQYF. The CDR3 DNA reads as TGTGCCAGTAGTCTCGGGGGGGACACAGATACGCAGTATTTT. Variable domain in full (rest from reference TRBV19 and TRBJ2-3): DGGITQSPKYLFRKEGQNVTLSCEQNLNHDAMYWYRQDPGQGLRLIYYSQIVNDFQKGDIAEGYSVSREKKESFPLTVTSAQKNPTAFYLCASSLGGDTDTQYFGPGTRLTVL.

The chain joins TRBV4-2 to TRBJ1-2; TRBD1 matches 7 bases. CDR3 length: 14 residues. Looked up from germline, CDR1 is LGHNA and CDR2 is YNFKEQ. V lost 2 bases, J lost 6 bases, and 6 bases stayed unmatched. The CDR3 protein is CASSQNRGSDGYTF. The CDR3 DNA reads as TGTGCCAGCAGCCAAAACAGGGGAAGTGATGGCTACACCTTC.

This chain uses TRBV2 with TRBJ2-1; 9 nucleotides line up with TRBD2. CDR3 length: 14 residues. Germline CDR1 reads SNHLY; CDR2 reads FYNNEI. V was clipped by 10 bases and J by 6 bases; unmatched bases: 10. The DNA of the CDR3 is TGTGCCACCCCCGGGACTAGCATGGCCAATGAGCAGTTCTTC. It translates to CATPGTSMANEQFF.

This clone appeared once. The CDR3 DNA reads as TGCAGCGTTGTCACAGGGTCGAGTAACAATCAGCCCCAGCATTTT. Protein: CSVVTGSSNNQPQHF. The chain links TRBV29-1 to TRBJ1-5, with a weak D call TRBD1 (6 bases). The CDR3 consists of 15 residues. Germline lookup yields CDR1 SQVTM and CDR2 ANQGSEA. V was shortened by 4 bases and J by 3 bases, with 16 bases between the two germline ends.

The chain combines TRBV15 with TRBJ2-3; a weak D match, TRBD1 (6 bases). Trimming cost V 0 bases and J 2 bases, with 12 bases left between them. The germline V gene encodes CDR1 LNHNV and CDR2 YYDKDF (reference sequence). CDR3 length equals 16 residues. The CDR3 loop reads CATSRDGGYATDTQYF. CDR3 bases: TGTGCCACCAGCAGAGATGGGGGCTACGCCACAGATACGCAGTATTTT.